The TCR beta chain under discussion was sequenced for a study of Graves' ophthalmopathy and Graves' hyperthyroidism. Study-wide points: Most thyroid-expanded clonotypes exceeding 0.001 frequency were also found in blood.

Other autoimmune diseases, uncontrolled infections, pregnancy or lactation excluded patients from enrollment. What supplied the PBMCs was roughly 11 ml of fresh peripheral blood. Many counts were recorded for this clonotype. The antigen is unknown. RNA served as the template for amplifying TCR beta CDR3 regions. First-round RT-PCR used HTBI primers; second-round multiplex PCR followed. TCRdb reprocessed the multiplex PCR reads with MiXCR, giving one entry per CDR3 protein. The data hold roughly 480,000 distinct CDR3 sequences, with around 15% observed a single time. Sample: blood. The TCR was taken from a young woman with Graves' ophthalmopathy.

CDR3: CASSPEGNPYGYTF. The CDR3 DNA is TGCGCCAGCAGCCCGGAAGGGAATCCCTATGGCTACACCTTC. This chain joins TRBV5-1 and TRBJ1-2; D is undetermined. V was trimmed by 4 bases and J by 4 bases, leaving 14 bases between them. This CDR3 has 14 residues. The germline gives CDR1 SGHRS, CDR2 YFSETQ.